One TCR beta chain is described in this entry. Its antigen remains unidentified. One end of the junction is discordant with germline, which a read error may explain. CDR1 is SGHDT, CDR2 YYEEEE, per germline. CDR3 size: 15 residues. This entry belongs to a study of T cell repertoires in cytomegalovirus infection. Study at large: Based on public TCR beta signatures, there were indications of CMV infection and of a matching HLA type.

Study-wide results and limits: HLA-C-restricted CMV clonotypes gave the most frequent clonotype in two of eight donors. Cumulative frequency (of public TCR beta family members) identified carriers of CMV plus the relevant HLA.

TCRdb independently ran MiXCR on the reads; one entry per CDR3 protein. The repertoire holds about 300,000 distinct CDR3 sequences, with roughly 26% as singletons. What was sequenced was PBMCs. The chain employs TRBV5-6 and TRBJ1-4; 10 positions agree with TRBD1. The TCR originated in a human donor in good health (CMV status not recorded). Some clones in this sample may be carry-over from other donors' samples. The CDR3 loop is CASSLRGTGDENLFF. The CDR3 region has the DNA TGTGCCAGCAGCCTCAGGGGGACAGGGGATGAAAACCTGTTTTTT.